The clone carrying this TCR beta chain was detected only once. The antigen is unknown. CD45RO negativity and positive selection for CCR7 defined naive CD8 cells, a population that excluded terminally differentiated effector memory CD45RA+ cells. Donors were healthy HIV-negative adults without recently reported acute infections or vaccinations. The data belong to a study of shared clonotypes between healthy human individuals. Study results and caveats: Shared clonotypes across all four donors exceeded non-shared ones in generation probability.

In the sorted-subset replicate PCRs, about 190 ng DNA, tens of thousands of T cell genomes, was used. Produced via immunoSEQ multiplex PCR; TCRdb's table is partial and in-frame only. This sample has roughly 590,000 clones, with about 95% found just once. The CDR3 is 12 residues long. Germline V lookup: CDR1 SGHTS, CDR2 YDEGEE. The V and J ends lost 0 bases and 6 bases respectively, with 7 bases between them. The genes are TRBV5-8 and TRBJ2-7; D remains unclear. Sequencing was performed on naive CD8+ T cells sorted from blood. The TCR sequence derives from a woman aged 25 to 39 in good health. DNA for the CDR3: TGTGCCAGCAGCTTGGTGGTAGTCGAGCAGTACTTC. This sequence encodes CASSLVVVEQYF.